This T cell receptor beta chain was captured by sequencing in a study of T cells in Graves' hyperthyroidism and ophthalmopathy. Study-level findings and limits: From stable hyperthyroidism, ophthalmopathy was separated by a 13 V-J model.

This clonotype was counted only a few times. No antigen is known for it. The source material, RNA transcripts, was used to amplify TCR beta CDR3 regions. TCR CDR3 regions were first amplified by RT-PCR with HTBI primers. In TCRdb, the multiplex PCR reads were re-called with MiXCR into one record per CDR3 protein. This table holds roughly 400,000 distinct CDR3 sequences, more than 20% found once. Graves' hyperthyroidism was deemed stable absent ophthalmopathy progression within 18 months. Diagnoses rested on clinical symptoms, serum thyroxine and TRAb, thyroid ultrasound and orbital computed tomography. Germline V lookup: CDR1 SGDLS, CDR2 YYNGEE. Trimming left V 3 bases short and J 0 bases short, with 12 bases between. This CDR3 comprises 16 residues.

V gene TRBV9 combines with J gene TRBJ2-2, with a possible D match to TRBD1 (5 bases). This clonotype originated in a man over 45 with Graves' hyperthyroidism. Sequenced: blood. The CDR3: CASSGGGDANTGELFF. The CDR3 coding sequence is TGTGCCAGCAGCGGGGGCGGAGACGCGAACACCGGGGAGCTGTTTTTT. The complete variable domain, with remaining parts taken from reference TRBV9 and TRBJ2-2, reads DSGVTQTPKHLITATGQRVTLRCSPRSGDLSVYWYQQSLDQGLQFLIQYYNGEERAKGNILERFSAQQFPDLHSELNLSSLELGDSALYFCASSGGGDANTGELFFGEGSRLTVL.